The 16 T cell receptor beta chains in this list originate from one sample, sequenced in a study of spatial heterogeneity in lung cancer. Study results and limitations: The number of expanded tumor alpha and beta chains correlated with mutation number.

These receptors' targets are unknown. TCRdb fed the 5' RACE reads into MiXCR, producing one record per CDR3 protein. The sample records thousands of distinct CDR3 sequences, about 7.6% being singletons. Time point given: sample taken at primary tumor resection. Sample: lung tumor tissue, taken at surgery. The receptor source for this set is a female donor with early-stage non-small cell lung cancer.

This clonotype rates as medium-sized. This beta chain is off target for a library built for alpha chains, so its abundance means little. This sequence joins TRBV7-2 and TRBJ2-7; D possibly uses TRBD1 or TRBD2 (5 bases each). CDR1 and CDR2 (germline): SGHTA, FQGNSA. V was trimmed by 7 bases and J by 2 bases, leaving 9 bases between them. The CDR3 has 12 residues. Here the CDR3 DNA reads TGTGCCAGCACGAGGGGCCCCTACGAGCAGTACTTC. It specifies CASTRGPYEQYF.

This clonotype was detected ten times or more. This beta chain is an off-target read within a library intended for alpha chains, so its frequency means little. Here the CDR3 DNA reads TGTGCCAGCAGCTTAGTTGCGGGAGTCTACGAGCAGTACTTC. As protein: CASSLVAGVYEQYF. The chain carries TRBV7-2 and TRBJ2-7, with 7 nucleotides matching TRBD2. In germline, CDR1 is SGHTA, CDR2 FQGNSA. The CDR3 sequence is 14 residues long. Trimming at V came to 1 base and at J to 3 bases, leaving 3 bases not matched to a gene.

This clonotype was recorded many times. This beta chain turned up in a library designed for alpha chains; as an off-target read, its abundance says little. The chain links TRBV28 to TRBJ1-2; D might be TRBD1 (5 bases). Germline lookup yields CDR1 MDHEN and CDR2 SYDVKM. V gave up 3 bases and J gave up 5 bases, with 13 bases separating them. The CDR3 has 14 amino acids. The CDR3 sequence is CASSLSGGKYGYTF. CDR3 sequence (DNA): TGTGCCAGCAGTTTGAGTGGGGGGAAGTATGGCTACACCTTC.

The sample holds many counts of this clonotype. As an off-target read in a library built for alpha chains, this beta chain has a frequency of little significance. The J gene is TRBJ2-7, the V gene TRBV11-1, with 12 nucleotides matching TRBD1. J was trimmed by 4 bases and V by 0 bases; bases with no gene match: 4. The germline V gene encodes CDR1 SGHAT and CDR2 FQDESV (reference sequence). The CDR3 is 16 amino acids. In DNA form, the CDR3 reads TGTGCCAGCAGCTTAGCCGGGACAGGGGGCAAGTACGAGCAGTACTTC. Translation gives CASSLAGTGGKYEQYF.

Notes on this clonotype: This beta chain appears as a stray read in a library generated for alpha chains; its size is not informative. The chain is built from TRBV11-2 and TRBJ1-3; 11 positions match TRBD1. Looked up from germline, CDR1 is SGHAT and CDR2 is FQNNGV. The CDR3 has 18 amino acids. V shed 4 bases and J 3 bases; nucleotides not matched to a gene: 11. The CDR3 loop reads CASSSADRGRLGGNTIYF. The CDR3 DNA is TGTGCCAGCAGCTCGGCGGACAGGGGGCGTCTAGGTGGAAACACCATATATTTT.

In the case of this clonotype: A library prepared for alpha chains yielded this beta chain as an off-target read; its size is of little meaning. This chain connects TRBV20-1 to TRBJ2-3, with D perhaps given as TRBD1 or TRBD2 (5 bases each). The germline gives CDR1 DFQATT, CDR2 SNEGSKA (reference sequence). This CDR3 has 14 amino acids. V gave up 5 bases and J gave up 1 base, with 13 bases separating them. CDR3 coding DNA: TGCAGTGCTGCCCCCCGGGACGGCACAGATACGCAGTATTTT. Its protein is CSAAPRDGTDTQYF.

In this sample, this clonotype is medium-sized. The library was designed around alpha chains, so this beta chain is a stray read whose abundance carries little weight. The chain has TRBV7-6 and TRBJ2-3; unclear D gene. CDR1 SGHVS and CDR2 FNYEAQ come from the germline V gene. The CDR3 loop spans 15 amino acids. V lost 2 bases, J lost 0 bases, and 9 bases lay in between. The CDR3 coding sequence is TGTGCCAGCAGCTTAAGGCCTTCTAGCACAGATACGCAGTATTTT. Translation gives CASSLRPSSTDTQYF.

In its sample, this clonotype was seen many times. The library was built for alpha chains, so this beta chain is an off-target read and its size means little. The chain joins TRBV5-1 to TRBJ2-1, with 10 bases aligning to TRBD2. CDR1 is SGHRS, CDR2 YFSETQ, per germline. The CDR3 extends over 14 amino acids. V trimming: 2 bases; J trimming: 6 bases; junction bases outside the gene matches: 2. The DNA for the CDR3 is TGCGCCAGCAGCTTTAGCGGGGGGACCAATGAGCAGTTCTTC. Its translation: CASSFSGGTNEQFF.

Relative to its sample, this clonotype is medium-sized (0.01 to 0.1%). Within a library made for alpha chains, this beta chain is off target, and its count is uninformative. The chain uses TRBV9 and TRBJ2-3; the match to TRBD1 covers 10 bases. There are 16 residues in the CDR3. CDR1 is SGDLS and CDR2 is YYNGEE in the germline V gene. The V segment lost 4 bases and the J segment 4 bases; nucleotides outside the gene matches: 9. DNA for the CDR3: TGTGCCAGCAGCCCGACGACAGGGGGCAATTCAGATACGCAGTATTTT. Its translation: CASSPTTGGNSDTQYF.

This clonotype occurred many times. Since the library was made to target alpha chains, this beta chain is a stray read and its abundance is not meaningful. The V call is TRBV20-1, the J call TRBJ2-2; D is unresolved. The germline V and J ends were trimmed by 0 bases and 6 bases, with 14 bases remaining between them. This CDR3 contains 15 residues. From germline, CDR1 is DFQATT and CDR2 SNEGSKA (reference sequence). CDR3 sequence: CSARDLRTVAGELFF. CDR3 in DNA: TGCAGTGCTAGAGATCTTCGGACGGTGGCCGGGGAGCTGTTTTTT.

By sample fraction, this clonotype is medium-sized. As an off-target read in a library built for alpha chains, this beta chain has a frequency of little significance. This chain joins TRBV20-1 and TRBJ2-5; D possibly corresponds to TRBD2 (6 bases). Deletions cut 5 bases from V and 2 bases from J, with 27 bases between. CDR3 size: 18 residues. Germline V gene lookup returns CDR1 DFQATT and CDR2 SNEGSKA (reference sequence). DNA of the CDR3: TGCAGTGCTCCCCGGGTGGCGGGACTCCGAGGCGCACAAGAGACCCAGTACTTC. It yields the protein CSAPRVAGLRGAQETQYF.

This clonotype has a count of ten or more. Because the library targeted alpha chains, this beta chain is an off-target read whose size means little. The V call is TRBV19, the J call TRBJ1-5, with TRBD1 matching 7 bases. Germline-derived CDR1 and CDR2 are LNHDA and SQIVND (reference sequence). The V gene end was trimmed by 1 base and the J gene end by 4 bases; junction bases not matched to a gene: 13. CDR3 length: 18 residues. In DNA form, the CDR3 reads TGTGCCAGTAGTATAGTTGGTCTTGGGGACAGCCTGAATCAGCCCCAGCATTTT. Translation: CASSIVGLGDSLNQPQHF.

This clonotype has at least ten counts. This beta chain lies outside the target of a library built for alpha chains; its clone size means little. CDR3 sequence: CAGGDLGETQYF. In DNA form, the CDR3 reads TGTGCCGGAGGGGACCTCGGAGAGACCCAGTACTTC. The gene calls are TRBV30 and TRBJ2-5, with D tentatively TRBD2 (6 bases). V was trimmed by 8 bases and J by 4 bases, leaving 14 bases between them. CDR1 and CDR2 from the germline V gene are GTSNPN and SVGIG (reference sequence). CDR3 length equals 12 residues.

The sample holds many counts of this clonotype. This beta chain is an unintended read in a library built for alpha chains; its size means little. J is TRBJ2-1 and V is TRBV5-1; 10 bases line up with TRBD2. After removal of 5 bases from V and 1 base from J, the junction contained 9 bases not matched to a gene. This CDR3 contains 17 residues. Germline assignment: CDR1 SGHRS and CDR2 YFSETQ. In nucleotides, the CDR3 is TGCGCCAGCAGTAAGCGGGGGGGCGTAATTTCCTACAATGAGCAGTTCTTC. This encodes CASSKRGGVISYNEQFF.

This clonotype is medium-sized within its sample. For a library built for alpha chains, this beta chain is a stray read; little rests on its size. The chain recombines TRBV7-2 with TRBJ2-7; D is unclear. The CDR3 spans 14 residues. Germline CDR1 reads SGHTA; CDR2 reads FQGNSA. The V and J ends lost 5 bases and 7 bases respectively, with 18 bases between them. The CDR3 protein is CASSRGRFLGEQYF. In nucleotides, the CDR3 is TGTGCCAGCAGCCGCGGTCGGTTTTTGGGGGAGCAGTACTTC.

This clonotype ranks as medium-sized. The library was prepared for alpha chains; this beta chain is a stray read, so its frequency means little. CDR3 loop: CASSLRRRADTQYF. DNA of the CDR3: TGTGCCAGCAGCCTCAGGCGCAGGGCAGATACGCAGTATTTT. V is TRBV7-2 and J is TRBJ2-3; D might be TRBD1 (5 bases). The CDR3 contains 14 residues. V lost 5 bases, J lost 4 bases, and 13 bases lay in between. CDR1 SGHTA and CDR2 FQGNSA come from the germline V gene.